This T cell receptor (beta chain) was observed in a study of T cells in Graves' hyperthyroidism and ophthalmopathy. Study results and limitations: The model forecast ophthalmopathy, anticipating it by a median around 6.9 months before onset.

As for this clonotype: Its antigen is not known.

Amplification of TCR beta CDR3 regions used RNA as the template. The HTBI primer set was used in a first-round RT-PCR of the TCR CDR3. Each CDR3 protein is one row after TCRdb ran MiXCR on the multiplex PCR reads. The data contain a few hundred thousand distinct CDR3 sequences, 40% to 55% of them singletons. Germline values: CDR1 SQVTM, CDR2 ANQGSEA. Between the trimmed V and J ends, which lost 7 bases and 5 bases, there was a span of 15 bases. CDR3 size: 13 residues. Stable disease denoted Graves' hyperthyroidism without ophthalmopathy progression within 18 months. With a duration under 2 months, the hyperthyroidism was newly diagnosed in patients aged 18 to 65.

This receptor was identified in a woman under 30 with Graves' hyperthyroidism. The J gene is TRBJ1-5, the V gene TRBV29-1, with a weak D call TRBD1 (6 bases). The sample was peripheral blood or thyroid tissue (not recorded which). CDR3 sequence: CSARQEVDQPQHF. The CDR3 nucleotides are TGCAGCGCTAGACAGGAAGTGGATCAGCCCCAGCATTTT.